This T cell receptor (beta chain) was obtained from a study of Ad26.COV2.S vaccination and SARS-CoV-2 variants. Unmatched junction bases numbered 8, after V lost 2 bases and J lost 5 bases. The germline V gene has CDR1 SGHDT and CDR2 YYEEEE. The CDR3 has 16 residues. Repertoires were generated with immunoSEQ multiplex PCR, while TCRdb's copy carries only in-frame clones and drops some. The data contain over 400,000 clones, roughly 89% of them singletons. Study results and caveats: Substantial breadth was reported for post-vaccination spike-specific CD8+ and CD4+ T cells.

The treatment here: around 19 received Ad26.COV2.S at low or high dose, single or two shots; 5 received placebo; per-sample allocation not given. Sampling was done on day 63 after the first vaccine or placebo injection. As to this clone: Its antigen is currently unknown.

This sample comprised peripheral blood, obtained in a trial of Ad26.COV2.S vaccine versus placebo. The genes are TRBV5-6 and TRBJ1-5, with 9 nucleotides matching TRBD1. The receptor's source is a person between 18 and 65 years old who received the Ad26.COV2.S COVID-19 vaccine or a placebo. In DNA, the CDR3 is TGTGCCAGCAGCTTCTCCGGGACAGGGTGGGATCAGCCCCAGCATTTT. It specifies CASSFSGTGWDQPQHF.